This passage covers 21 T cell receptor beta chains from one sample sequenced in a study of cytomegalovirus exposure and HLA in healthy donors. The PCR used 60 Vbeta and 13 Jbeta primers. Generated by immunoSEQ multiplex PCR, the TCRdb table keeps only in-frame clones and is missing some. The sample shows fewer than 150,000 clones, 80% of them seen only once. The sample was PBMCs. Receptors were obtained from a male donor in good health and CMV-seronegative.

The V call is TRBV11-2, the J call TRBJ2-1, with TRBD1 as a possible D gene (6 bases). The CDR3 is 14 residues long. Germline CDR1 reads SGHAT; CDR2 reads FQNNGV. The V gene lost 4 bases and the J gene lost 6 bases, with 13 bases spanning the gap. CDR3: CASSSRTASNEQFF. The CDR3 DNA follows: TGTGCCAGCAGCTCCCGGACAGCCTCCAATGAGCAGTTCTTC.

The rearrangement uses TRBV2 and TRBJ2-7, with 10 positions matching TRBD1. The CDR3 is 16 amino acids. Germline values: CDR1 SNHLY, CDR2 FYNNEI. Trimming removed 0 bases from V and 8 bases from J; junction bases left unmatched: 10. The CDR3 coding sequence is TGTGCCAGCAGTGAAGCGCAAGGGACAGGGGTAAGGAAGCAGTACTTC. The encoded protein is CASSEAQGTGVRKQYF.

This chain joins TRBV7-2 and TRBJ2-2; D not certain. Trimming took off 6 bases at V and 5 bases at J, with 4 bases between the two ends. In germline, CDR1 is SGHTA, CDR2 FQGNSA. The CDR3 runs to 11 residues. CDR3 protein: CASSPTGELFF. The CDR3 DNA sequence: TGTGCCAGCAGTCCGACCGGGGAGCTGTTTTTT.

V and J are TRBV4-3 and TRBJ1-4; 9 bases align to TRBD1. The germline CDR1 and CDR2 sequences are LGHNA and YSLEER. This CDR3 contains 16 residues. The V gene end was trimmed by 0 bases and the J gene end by 4 bases; junction bases not matched to a gene: 3. The CDR3 DNA reads TGCGCCAGCAGCCAAGAGGGACAGGGCGGTAATGAAAAACTGTTTTTT. Its translation: CASSQEGQGGNEKLFF.

V and J are TRBV7-9 and TRBJ1-1; 11 positions agree with TRBD1. CDR1 SEHNR and CDR2 FQNEAQ come from the germline V gene (reference sequence). V dropped 5 bases and J dropped 11; count of bases not matched to a gene: 16. The CDR3 is 16 amino acids. CDR3 in amino acids: CASSLSPEGQGARAFF. The DNA of the CDR3 is TGTGCCAGCAGCCTATCACCCGAAGGACAGGGGGCACGGGCTTTCTTT.

The rearrangement joins TRBV14 to TRBJ1-1; TRBD1 agrees at 8 bases. The CDR3 has 13 residues. The germline CDR1 and CDR2 sequences are SGHDN and FVKESK. The J segment lost 5 bases and the V segment lost 4 bases, leaving 3 bases of the junction unmatched. The CDR3 nucleotides are TGTGCCAGCAGCCGGACAGGGAGGACTGAAGCTTTCTTT. Its translation: CASSRTGRTEAFF.

The chain couples TRBV9 to TRBJ2-1; weak D call: TRBD2 (6 bases). The V gene lost 0 bases and the J gene lost 2 bases, with 18 bases spanning the gap. From germline, CDR1 is SGDLS and CDR2 YYNGEE. The CDR3 runs to 18 residues. CDR3 amino acids: CASSVGIIKRATYNEQFF. The DNA of the CDR3 is TGTGCCAGCAGCGTAGGTATAATAAAGCGGGCTACCTACAATGAGCAGTTCTTC.

This rearrangement joins TRBV7-9 to TRBJ1-2, with D tentatively TRBD1 (6 bases). Looked up from germline, CDR1 is SEHNR and CDR2 is FQNEAQ (reference sequence). Deletions cut 5 bases from V and 4 bases from J, with 20 bases between. There are 16 residues in the CDR3. In DNA, the CDR3 is TGTGCCAGCAGCCTTAGGGGTCCCCACAGGGCCTATGGCTACACCTTC. Amino acid sequence: CASSLRGPHRAYGYTF.

V usage is TRBV18 and J usage is TRBJ1-2, with TRBD1 matching over 8 bases. The trim removed 3 bases at V and 8 bases at J, leaving 5 bases unmatched. CDR3 size: 13 residues. Germline CDR1 reads KGHSH; CDR2 reads LQKENI. CDR3 residues: CASSPDRASGYTF. The CDR3 nucleotides are TGTGCCAGCTCACCGGACAGGGCGTCAGGCTACACCTTC.

The rearrangement links TRBV2 to TRBJ2-7, with D possibly being TRBD2 (6 bases). Trimming removed 6 bases from V and 7 bases from J, with 22 bases in between. There are 15 residues in the CDR3. Germline V gene sequence: CDR1 SNHLY, CDR2 FYNNEI. In DNA, the CDR3 is TGTGCCAGCAGACCCACGTCGGGACTCCCTCTAGAGCAGTACTTC. It codes for CASRPTSGLPLEQYF.

The chain carries TRBV4-3 and TRBJ1-2, with D perhaps matching TRBD1 (5 bases). Germline-derived CDR1 and CDR2 are LGHNA and YSLEER. V lost 2 bases, J lost 4 bases, and 11 bases lay in between. CDR3 size: 14 residues. The CDR3 DNA reads TGCGCCAGCAGCCAATCGGGGGGAGTCTATGGCTACACCTTC. As protein: CASSQSGGVYGYTF.

The chain carries TRBV28 and TRBJ1-6, with D tentatively TRBD1 (6 bases). From germline, CDR1 is MDHEN and CDR2 SYDVKM. Trimming pared 8 bases from V and 0 bases from J, leaving 11 bases between. The CDR3 is 15 amino acids. This CDR3 is CASAGASSYNSPLHF. For the CDR3, the DNA is TGTGCCAGCGCGGGGGCGAGCTCCTATAATTCACCCCTCCACTTT.

This chain connects TRBV7-8 to TRBJ2-3; D possibly corresponds to TRBD1 (6 bases). Trimming left V 5 bases short and J 7 bases short, with 13 bases between. Germline loops: CDR1 SGHVS, CDR2 FQNEAQ. The length of the CDR3 is 13 residues. CDR3 loop: CASSPRTDNTQYF. DNA for the CDR3: TGTGCCAGCAGCCCGAGGACAGACAATACGCAGTATTTT.

The chain has TRBV6-1 and TRBJ1-2; 9 positions match TRBD1. The CDR3 covers 13 residues. Germline V gives CDR1 MNHNS, CDR2 SASEGT. The V segment lost 6 bases and the J segment 8 bases; nucleotides outside the gene matches: 7. The CDR3 DNA reads as TGTGCCAGCAGAACACAGGGGGCGGGGGGCTACACCTTC. Its translation: CASRTQGAGGYTF.

This clone was seen only once. V is TRBV10-2 and J is TRBJ2-1; 9 nucleotides line up with TRBD1. V lost 8 bases, J lost 3 bases, and 5 bases stayed unmatched. This CDR3 comprises 14 residues. Germline V lookup: CDR1 WSHSY, CDR2 SAAADI. The CDR3 region is CASGVGQGYNEQFF. In nucleotides, the CDR3 is TGCGCCAGCGGAGTGGGACAGGGCTACAATGAGCAGTTCTTC.

The chain is built from TRBV4-2 and TRBJ2-2; TRBD1 agrees at 9 bases. The length of the CDR3 is 19 residues. J was trimmed by 6 bases and V by 4 bases; bases with no gene match: 18. Germline V lookup: CDR1 LGHNA, CDR2 YNFKEQ. The CDR3 spells CASSLSGQGFPGRSGELFF. DNA of the CDR3: TGTGCCAGCAGCCTTTCGGGACAGGGCTTCCCTGGGCGTTCCGGGGAGCTGTTTTTT.

The V and J genes are TRBV29-1 and TRBJ2-1; D is uncertain. Germline V gene lookup returns CDR1 SQVTM and CDR2 ANQGSEA. CDR3 length equals 11 residues. Trimming shortened V by 4 bases and J by 5 bases, and 6 bases separated the two germline ends. In DNA form, the CDR3 reads TGCAGCGTTGCACAGCACAATGAGCAGTTCTTC. This gives the protein CSVAQHNEQFF.

The genes are TRBV28 and TRBJ2-2; D possibly corresponds to TRBD1 (5 bases). Germline V gene sequence: CDR1 MDHEN, CDR2 SYDVKM. V lost 5 bases to trimming and J lost 4 bases, with 14 bases between them. The CDR3 spans 15 residues. The CDR3 bases are TGTGCCAGCAGTCTACATGGGGCCGGCACCGGGGAGCTGTTTTTT. It codes for CASSLHGAGTGELFF.

This chain links TRBV2 with TRBJ1-5; TRBD1 matches at 7 bases. The CDR3 contains 15 residues. J was trimmed by 2 bases and V by 2 bases; bases with no gene match: 3. The germline gives CDR1 SNHLY, CDR2 FYNNEI. The CDR3 DNA reads TGTGCCAGCAGTGAAAACAGGGGTGGCAATCAGCCCCAGCATTTT. It encodes CASSENRGGNQPQHF.

The chain employs TRBV5-1 and TRBJ2-5, with D possibly TRBD1 on 7 matching bases. The DNA end is a closer match to TRBJ2-7, so the J assignment may be wrong. Germline V gene sequence: CDR1 SGHRS, CDR2 YFSETQ. This CDR3 spans 15 amino acids. In nucleotides, the CDR3 is TGCGCCAGCAGCTTGGGGCAGGGGGGAGCCTACGAGCAGTACTTC. Translating gives CASSLGQGGAYEQYF.

V is TRBV7-7 and J is TRBJ2-2; D gene uncertain. Between the trimmed V and J ends, which lost 1 base and 6 bases, there was a span of 9 bases. CDR3 length equals 14 residues. From germline, CDR1 is SSHAT and CDR2 FNYEAQ (reference sequence). CDR3 residues: CASSLDVRSGELFF. As DNA, the CDR3 is TGTGCCAGCAGCTTAGATGTCCGGTCCGGGGAGCTGTTTTTT.